The sequence of this TCR beta chain was determined in a study of T cell changes during pregnancy in multiple sclerosis. Libraries were prepared by immunoSEQ multiplex PCR; TCRdb keeps only in-frame clonotypes and omits some of them. This sample has 70,000 to 85,000 clones, with roughly nine tenths found just once. CDR1 is SEHNR, CDR2 FQNEAQ, per germline (reference sequence). CDR3 length equals 12 residues. The ends lost 10 bases at V and 6 bases at J; junction bases unmatched: 4. This chain joins TRBV7-9 and TRBJ2-3; TRBD1 agrees at 10 bases. This TCR came from a female donor with multiple sclerosis, enrolled in a pregnancy study. Source: peripheral blood, taken before pregnancy. CDR3 DNA sequence: TGTGCCATGACAGGGGGCGTGGATACGCAGTATTTT. It codes for CAMTGGVDTQYF.